The sequence of this TCR beta chain was determined in a study of T cells after yellow fever vaccination. Points from the study as a whole: Clonotype sharing between CD4 and CD8 compartments was small. A large majority of primary-vaccination clones showed up again after the booster (around 96% CD4, around 90% CD8).

CDR1 is MDHEN, CDR2 SYDVKM, per germline. With 7 bases removed from V and 8 bases from J, the gap between germline ends came to 14 bases. The CDR3 is 12 residues long. The sample holds many counts of this clonotype. TCRdb re-called the 5' RACE reads through MiXCR, storing one row per CDR3 protein. The sample carries around 29,000 distinct CDR3 sequences, 6.3% recorded once. This chain connects TRBV28 to TRBJ1-2; maybe TRBD1 (5 bases). The sequences come from PBMCs, either bulk or a sorted T-cell subset (CD4+, CD8+, memory, or dextramer-sorted; not recorded which), collected on the day of the yellow fever booster vaccination. The sequence was obtained from a man younger than 45 who received the YFV17D yellow fever vaccine. The CDR3 is CASISWGNGYTF. The CDR3 nucleotides read TGTGCCAGCATCTCATGGGGGAACGGCTACACCTTC.